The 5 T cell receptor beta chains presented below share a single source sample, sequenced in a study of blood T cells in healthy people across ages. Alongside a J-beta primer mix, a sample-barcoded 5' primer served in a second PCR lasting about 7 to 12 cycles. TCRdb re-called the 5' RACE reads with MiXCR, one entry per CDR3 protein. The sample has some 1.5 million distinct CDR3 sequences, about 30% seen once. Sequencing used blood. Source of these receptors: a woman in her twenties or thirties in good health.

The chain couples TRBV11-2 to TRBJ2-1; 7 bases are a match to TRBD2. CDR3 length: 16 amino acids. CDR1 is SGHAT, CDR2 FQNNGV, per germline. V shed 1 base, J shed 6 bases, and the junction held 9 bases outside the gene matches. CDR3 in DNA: TGTGCCAGCAGCTTAGGCACGGGGGGAATACCCAATGAGCAGTTCTTC. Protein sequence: CASSLGTGGIPNEQFF.

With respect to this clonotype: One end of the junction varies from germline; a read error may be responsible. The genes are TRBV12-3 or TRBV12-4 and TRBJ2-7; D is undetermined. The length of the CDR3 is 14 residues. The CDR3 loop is CVSSPRTPGYEQYF. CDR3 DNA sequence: TGTGTCAGCAGTCCACGGACGCCAGGCTACGAGCAGTACTTC.

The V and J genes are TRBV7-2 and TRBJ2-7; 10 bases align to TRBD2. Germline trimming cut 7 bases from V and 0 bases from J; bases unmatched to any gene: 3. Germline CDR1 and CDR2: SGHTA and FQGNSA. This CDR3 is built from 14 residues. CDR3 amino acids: CASTSSGSSYEQYF. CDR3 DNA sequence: TGTGCCAGCACCTCTAGCGGGAGCTCCTACGAGCAGTACTTC.

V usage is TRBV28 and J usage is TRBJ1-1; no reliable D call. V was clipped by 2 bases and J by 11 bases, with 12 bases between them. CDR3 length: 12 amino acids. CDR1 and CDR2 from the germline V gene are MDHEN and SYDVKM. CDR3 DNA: TGTGCCAGCAGTTTAGGCGGAATGGACGCTTTCTTT. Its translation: CASSLGGMDAFF.

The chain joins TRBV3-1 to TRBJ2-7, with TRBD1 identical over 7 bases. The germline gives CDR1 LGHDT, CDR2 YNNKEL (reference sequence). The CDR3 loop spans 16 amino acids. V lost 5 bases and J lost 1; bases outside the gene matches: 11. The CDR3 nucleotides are TGTGCCAGCAGCGGGACAGCGACTTCCCATTCCTACGAGCAGTACTTC. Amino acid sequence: CASSGTATSHSYEQYF.